The entry below describes one T cell receptor beta chain. Antigen unknown. These data belong to a study of PD-L1 blockade in urothelial cancer. Across the whole study: The authors examined blood 3 weeks (second dose) and 6 weeks after treatment start. The study recovered a median of around 130,000 T cells per blood sample.

V lost 4 bases, J lost 4 bases, and 20 bases lay in between. Per germline, CDR1 SGHNT and CDR2 YYREEE (reference sequence). The CDR3 is made up of 16 amino acids. As for time point: peripheral blood 6 weeks after treatment start. Sample numbers ranged from 1 to 8 per patient, encompassing pretreatment and on-treatment collections. Produced via immunoSEQ multiplex PCR; TCRdb's table is partial and in-frame only. The table includes 45,000 to 60,000 clones, more than 75% detected once. Study-level findings and limits: Where pretreatment blood TCR clonality fell below the median, better survival was predicted.

The sample consisted of PBMCs, taken around atezolizumab (anti-PD-L1) treatment. This TCR came from a man in his 60s with urothelial cancer. The chain couples TRBV5-4 to TRBJ1-2; no clear D. The CDR3: CASSPLGRRFSYGYTF. The CDR3 DNA sequence: TGTGCCAGCAGCCCCCTCGGGAGGCGGTTCAGCTATGGCTACACCTTC.